These 26 T cell receptor beta chains originate from one sample sequenced in a study of cytomegalovirus exposure and HLA in healthy donors. A multiplex PCR was run with 60 Vbeta primers and 13 Jbeta primers. Profiled with immunoSEQ multiplex PCR; TCRdb holds only in-frame clones, not every one. Of some 150,000 clones listed, roughly two thirds were seen once; the top ten hold under 3.5%. Sequencing used PBMCs. The receptors come from a young woman in good health and CMV-seronegative.

CDR3 in amino acids: CASSLDRSYGYTF. CDR3 DNA: TGTGCCAGCAGCTTAGACAGGAGCTATGGCTACACCTTC. The rearrangement uses TRBV7-2 and TRBJ1-2; a weak D match, TRBD1 (5 bases). Trimming pared 1 base from V and 4 bases from J, leaving 7 bases between. The CDR3 is 13 residues long. Germline V CDR1 and CDR2: SGHTA, FQGNSA.

As regards this clone: An end of the junction does not agree with germline; a read error may underlie this. Other DNA sequences from this sample encode an identical CDR3 as well. This sequence joins TRBV27 and TRBJ2-7; tentative D call: TRBD1 (6 bases). Germline V gives CDR1 MNHEY, CDR2 SMNVEV (reference sequence). The CDR3 is 14 residues long. The CDR3 DNA follows: TGTGCCAGCAGTTTCTCGGACAGCACCTACGAGCAGTATTTC. Protein sequence: CASSFSDSTYEQYF.

CDR3 loop: CASSVLRDRETNEQFF. CDR3 DNA sequence: TGTGCCAGCAGCGTCCTCCGGGACAGGGAGACCAATGAGCAGTTCTTC. The J gene is TRBJ2-1, the V gene TRBV9; 9 bases match TRBD1. V shed 2 bases and J 6 bases; nucleotides not matched to a gene: 9. This CDR3 spans 16 amino acids. Germline V gene data show CDR1 as SGDLS and CDR2 as YYNGEE.

The chain has TRBV27 and TRBJ1-1, with TRBD1 as a possible D gene (6 bases). The length of the CDR3 is 14 residues. Germline-derived CDR1 and CDR2 are MNHEY and SMNVEV (reference sequence). Between the trimmed V and J ends, which lost 2 bases and 3 bases, there was a span of 10 bases. CDR3 nucleotides: TGTGCCAGCAGTTTACGGGGGGCTGACACTGAAGCTTTCTTT. This gives the protein CASSLRGADTEAFF.

J is TRBJ2-7 and V is TRBV11-2; D is possibly TRBD1 (6 bases). Trimming shortened V by 1 base and J by 0 bases, and 7 bases separated the two germline ends. Germline-derived CDR1 and CDR2 are SGHAT and FQNNGV. CDR3 length equals 14 residues. DNA of the CDR3: TGTGCCAGCAGCTTAGTCAGGGGCTCCTACGAGCAGTACTTC. Translated, it gives CASSLVRGSYEQYF.

A few counts support this clone. The chain joins TRBV6-5 to TRBJ2-2, with D tentatively TRBD1 (6 bases). V lost 6 bases and J lost 1, with 6 bases in between. The CDR3 sequence is 13 residues long. Per germline, CDR1 MNHEY and CDR2 SVGAGI. CDR3 sequence reads: CASRTGNTGELFF. The CDR3 bases are TGTGCCAGCAGGACAGGGAACACCGGGGAGCTGTTTTTT.

The chain has TRBV28 and TRBJ2-1; D might be TRBD2 (5 bases). Germline-derived CDR1 and CDR2 are MDHEN and SYDVKM. This CDR3 spans 13 amino acids. Trimming stripped 5 bases from V and 4 bases from J, with 9 bases between. The CDR3 protein is CASSQGLYNEQFF. CDR3 coding DNA: TGTGCCAGCAGTCAAGGACTGTACAATGAGCAGTTCTTC.

The chain carries TRBV9 and TRBJ2-1, with 10 positions matching TRBD2. Trimming took 3 bases from V and 4 from J; bases not matched to a gene: 4. This CDR3 has 15 residues. Germline CDR1 reads SGDLS; CDR2 reads YYNGEE. In nucleotides, the CDR3 is TGTGCCAGCAGCGGTGGACTAGCGGAATACAATGAGCAGTTCTTC. Protein sequence: CASSGGLAEYNEQFF.

The V and J genes are TRBV7-9 and TRBJ2-1; no definite D call. CDR3 size: 18 residues. V lost 1 base and J lost 0, with 16 bases in between. Germline lookup yields CDR1 SEHNR and CDR2 FQNEAQ (reference sequence). The CDR3: CASSLVMVGLSSYNEQFF. In nucleotides, the CDR3 is TGTGCCAGCAGCTTAGTAATGGTCGGTCTTAGCTCCTACAATGAGCAGTTCTTC.

This clone was seen once. The chain joins TRBV27 to TRBJ2-5; D call uncertain. The end of the DNA is better explained by TRBJ2-7, so the J call may be wrong. Germline-derived CDR1 and CDR2 are MNHEY and SMNVEV (reference sequence). The CDR3 consists of 14 residues. The CDR3 bases are TGTGCCAGCAGTTTCCAAAGAGGCTCCTACGAGCAGTACTTC. Translated, it gives CASSFQRGSYEQYF.

This clone showed up just once. The chain combines TRBV28 with TRBJ1-3; tentatively, D is TRBD1 (5 bases). Trimming pared 0 bases from V and 2 bases from J, leaving 11 bases between. The germline V gene has CDR1 MDHEN and CDR2 SYDVKM. The CDR3 totals 16 residues. The DNA for the CDR3 is TGTGCCAGCAGTTTATGGGGGGGAGTAACTGGAAACACCATATATTTT. Its translation: CASSLWGGVTGNTIYF.

J is TRBJ2-1 and V is TRBV5-1; TRBD2 matches 10 bases. This CDR3 region has 15 residues. With V trimmed by 0 bases and J by 7 bases, 4 bases remained unmatched. Germline loops: CDR1 SGHRS, CDR2 YFSETQ. The CDR3 DNA reads TGCGCCAGCAGCTTGGAACAGCGGGAGGGTAATGAGCAGTTCTTC. It yields the protein CASSLEQREGNEQFF.

The chain recombines TRBV5-6 with TRBJ1-1, with no clear D. This CDR3 spans 16 amino acids. V was trimmed by 0 bases and J by 4 bases, leaving 16 bases between them. Germline CDR1 is SGHDT and CDR2 is YYEEEE. CDR3 DNA: TGTGCCAGCAGCTTGGTTAGATCTCGGCCGGGCACTGAAGCTTTCTTT. Translation gives CASSLVRSRPGTEAFF.

This rearrangement joins TRBV7-2 to TRBJ2-1, with TRBD1 matching over 9 bases. Germline CDR1 and CDR2: SGHTA and FQGNSA. J gave up 3 bases and V 7 bases, and 19 bases lay outside the gene matches. This CDR3 contains 19 residues. CDR3 sequence reads: CASNTPGQGGGNHYNEQFF. The CDR3 DNA reads as TGTGCCAGCAACACACCGGGACAGGGAGGAGGGAATCACTACAATGAGCAGTTCTTC. The whole variable domain, remainder taken from reference TRBV7-2 and TRBJ2-1, is GAGVSQSPSNKVTEKGKDVELRCDPISGHTALYWYRQSLGQGLEFLIYFQGNSAPDKSGLPSDRFSAERTGGSVSTLTIQRTQQEDSAVYLCASNTPGQGGGNHYNEQFFGPGTRLTVL.

The rearrangement links TRBV6-1 to TRBJ1-2, with 8 bases matching TRBD1. Germline V CDR1 and CDR2: MNHNS, SASEGT. The trim removed 10 bases at V and 7 bases at J, leaving 11 bases unmatched. The CDR3 runs 13 residues. CDR3 nucleotides: TGTGCCACCACCCAGGGGGCAGCGGTTGGCTACACCTTC. This codes for CATTQGAAVGYTF.

The chain joins TRBV9 to TRBJ2-2; 12 bases match TRBD2. V shed 4 bases and J 3 bases; nucleotides not matched to a gene: 10. Per germline, CDR1 SGDLS and CDR2 YYNGEE. The length of the CDR3 is 18 residues. The CDR3 region is CASSIGLAGMFDTGELFF. In DNA, the CDR3 is TGTGCCAGCAGCATCGGACTAGCGGGGATGTTCGACACCGGGGAGCTGTTTTTT.

Comments on this clone: A read error may produce the germline difference seen at one junction end. This chain connects TRBV7-9 to TRBJ2-7, with 7 bases matching TRBD1. The CDR3 is 15 residues long. Germline values: CDR1 SEHNR, CDR2 FQNEAQ (reference sequence). CDR3 residues: CSSSLLLGQLYEQYF. The CDR3 nucleotides read TGTTCCAGCAGCTTATTGCTGGGACAGCTCTACGAGCAGTACTTC. Supplemented by reference TRBV7-9 and TRBJ2-7, the full variable domain reads DTGVSQNPRHKITKRGQNVTFRCDPISEHNRLYWYRQTLGQGPEFLTYFQNEAQLEKSRLLSDRFSAERPKGSFSTLEIQRTEQGDSAMYLCSSSLLLGQLYEQYFGPGTRLTVT.

The table lists this clone with a count of one. A read error may account for a junction end that differs from germline. The V and J genes are TRBV7-9 and TRBJ2-7; D is possibly TRBD2 (5 bases). In germline, CDR1 is SEHNR, CDR2 FQNEAQ (reference sequence). The CDR3 has 12 amino acids. CDR3 nucleotide sequence: TGTTCCAGCAGCTCAGGACTCCACGAGCAGTACTTC. Protein product: CSSSSGLHEQYF.

This sequence joins TRBV25-1 and TRBJ2-1; possible D gene TRBD2, 5 bases. The CDR3 runs 13 residues. Germline V CDR1 and CDR2: MGHDK, SYGVNS. The V end was cut by 4 bases, the J end by 8 bases, with 12 bases between. The CDR3 sequence: CASSVGLAYEQFF. The CDR3 nucleotides are TGTGCCAGCAGTGTAGGGCTAGCCTATGAGCAGTTCTTC.

The V gene is TRBV11-3, the J gene TRBJ2-1; 10 bases fit TRBD2. Germline lookup yields CDR1 SGHNT and CDR2 YENEEA. This CDR3 region has 15 residues. Germline trimming cut 3 bases from V and 3 bases from J; bases unmatched to any gene: 2. CDR3 sequence (DNA): TGTGCCAGCAGCTTTTCTAGCGGGAGCTACAATGAGCAGTTCTTC. It translates to CASSFSSGSYNEQFF. The full variable domain, completed using reference TRBV11-3 and TRBJ2-1, is EAGVVQSPRYKIIEKKQPVAFWCNPISGHNTLYWYLQNLGQGPELLIRYENEEAVDDSQLPKDRFSAERLKGVDSTLKIQPAELGDSAVYLCASSFSSGSYNEQFFGPGTRLTVL.

V and J are TRBV7-6 and TRBJ2-3; 12 bases agree with TRBD2. This CDR3 is 14 amino acids long. V trimming: 5 bases; J trimming: 6 bases; junction bases outside the gene matches: 3. Germline loops: CDR1 SGHVS, CDR2 FNYEAQ. In DNA, the CDR3 is TGTGCCAGCAGCCCCGGGACTAGCGGGGATACGCAGTATTTT. Protein: CASSPGTSGDTQYF.

The chain carries TRBV2 and TRBJ1-6, with no clear D. V was clipped by 3 bases and J by 0 bases, with 12 bases between them. Germline values: CDR1 SNHLY, CDR2 FYNNEI. This CDR3 is built from 17 residues. CDR3 sequence reads: CASSDRLQSSYNSPLHF. In DNA form, the CDR3 reads TGTGCCAGCAGTGACCGACTCCAGAGCTCCTATAATTCACCCCTCCACTTT.

The chain has TRBV28 and TRBJ2-1; D not resolved. The ends were cut back, 2 bases at V and 6 bases at J, with 5 bases in the middle. The CDR3 runs to 12 residues. CDR1 is MDHEN, CDR2 SYDVKM, per germline. For the CDR3, the DNA is TGTGCCAGCAGTTTAAGAGGCAATGAGCAGTTCTTC. Its translation is CASSLRGNEQFF. The full variable domain, its missing parts supplied by reference TRBV28 and TRBJ2-1, is DVKVTQSSRYLVKRTGEKVFLECVQDMDHENMFWYRQDPGLGLRLIYFSYDVKMKEKGDIPEGYSVSREKKERFSLILESASTNQTSMYLCASSLRGNEQFFGPGTRLTVL.

This chain joins TRBV4-3 and TRBJ1-1, with D possibly TRBD1 on 5 matching bases. The CDR3 runs to 15 residues. Germline V gene data show CDR1 as LGHNA and CDR2 as YSLEER. V was trimmed by 3 bases and J by 7 bases, leaving 18 bases between them. The chain's CDR3 is CASSQESRVVGEAFF. DNA of the CDR3: TGCGCCAGCAGCCAGGAATCCAGGGTAGTTGGTGAAGCTTTCTTT.

DNA of the CDR3: TGCGCCAGCAGCCACCAGGGACTAGCGGGAGGGTCGCATGAGCAGTTCTTC. Residues: CASSHQGLAGGSHEQFF. The chain carries TRBV4-1 and TRBJ2-1, with TRBD2 matching 16 bases. Germline CDR1 reads MGHRA; CDR2 reads YSYEKL. J lost 8 bases, V lost 3 bases, and 7 bases had no gene match. The CDR3 spans 17 residues.

The chain has TRBV28 and TRBJ2-7, with 9 bases matching TRBD2. CDR3 length: 17 residues. From germline, CDR1 is MDHEN and CDR2 SYDVKM. V trimming: 2 bases; J trimming: 2 bases; junction bases outside the gene matches: 10. The CDR3 loop is CASSLGFEREATYEQYF. The CDR3 nucleotides read TGTGCCAGCAGTTTAGGATTTGAGCGGGAGGCCACCTACGAGCAGTACTTC. The variable domain in full, with the rest retrieved from reference TRBV28 and TRBJ2-7, is DVKVTQSSRYLVKRTGEKVFLECVQDMDHENMFWYRQDPGLGLRLIYFSYDVKMKEKGDIPEGYSVSREKKERFSLILESASTNQTSMYLCASSLGFEREATYEQYFGPGTRLTVT.